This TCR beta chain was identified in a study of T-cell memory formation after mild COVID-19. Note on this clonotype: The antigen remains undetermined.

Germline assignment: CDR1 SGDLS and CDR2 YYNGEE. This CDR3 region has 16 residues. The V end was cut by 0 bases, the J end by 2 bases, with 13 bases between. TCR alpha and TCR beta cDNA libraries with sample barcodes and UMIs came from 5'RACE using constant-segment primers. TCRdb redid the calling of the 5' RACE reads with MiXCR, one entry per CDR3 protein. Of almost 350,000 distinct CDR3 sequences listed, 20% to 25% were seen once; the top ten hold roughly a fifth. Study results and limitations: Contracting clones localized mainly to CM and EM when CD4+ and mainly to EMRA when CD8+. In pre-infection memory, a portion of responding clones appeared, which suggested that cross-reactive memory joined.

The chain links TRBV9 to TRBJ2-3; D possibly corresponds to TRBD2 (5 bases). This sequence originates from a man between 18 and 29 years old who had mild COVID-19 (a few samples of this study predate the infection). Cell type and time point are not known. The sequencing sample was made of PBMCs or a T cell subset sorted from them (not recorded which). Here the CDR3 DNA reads TGTGCCAGCAGCGTAGCCGGCGGGCAAGTCACAGATACGCAGTATTTT. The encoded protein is CASSVAGGQVTDTQYF.